Shown below are 30 T cell receptor beta chains from a single sample sequenced in a study of prognosis after radiotherapy for stage I lung cancer. Researchers used two-round multiplex PCR to amplify TCR beta CDR3 starting from genomic DNA. First-round PCR, the initial amplification, used primers specific to each TRBV and TRBJ gene. TCRdb reprocessed the multiplex PCR reads via MiXCR and lists one record per CDR3 protein. This sample carries fewer than 40,000 distinct CDR3 sequences, 32% of them seen once, and the ten largest clones take 27%. Sequenced here: PBMCs, sampled before or after stereotactic body radiation therapy (not recorded which). These receptors were collected from a donor aged 50 or older with non-small cell lung cancer.

This clonotype was detected ten times or more. The chain combines TRBV9 with TRBJ1-2, with a tentative D call TRBD1 (5 bases). The germline gives CDR1 SGDLS, CDR2 YYNGEE. V was pared by 4 bases and J by 5 bases, with 15 bases between. CDR3 size: 14 residues. The CDR3 DNA follows: TGTGCCAGCAGCCAAGTAGGGGCAGCTTATGGCTACACCTTC. Translating it yields CASSQVGAAYGYTF.

This clonotype was seen repeatedly, ten times or more. The chain recombines TRBV20-1 with TRBJ1-1; TRBD1 agrees at 10 bases. V was pared by 4 bases and J by 9 bases, with 11 bases of the junction left unmatched. The CDR3 loop spans 14 amino acids. Per the germline V gene, CDR1 is DFQATT and CDR2 is SNEGSKA (reference sequence). CDR3 DNA sequence: TGCAGTGCTATCGACTCGGGACAGGGGTTACAAGCTTTCTTT. It specifies CSAIDSGQGLQAFF.

This clonotype was seen ten or more times. CDR3 DNA sequence: TGTGCCAGCACAGCGGAGAGAAACACTGAAGCTTTCTTT. It specifies CASTAERNTEAFF. This chain links TRBV6-1 with TRBJ1-1; D gene uncertain. The CDR3 loop spans 13 amino acids. The germline CDR1 and CDR2 sequences are MNHNS and SASEGT. V was shortened by 7 bases and J by 2 bases, with 11 bases between the two germline ends.

This clonotype was observed many times. The chain joins TRBV19 to TRBJ2-7, with D possibly being TRBD1 (5 bases). Trimming took off 5 bases at V and 7 bases at J, with 15 bases between the two ends. The length of the CDR3 is 13 residues. CDR1 and CDR2 from the germline V gene are LNHDA and SQIVND (reference sequence). CDR3 residues: CASSSNEGVEQYF. The CDR3 coding sequence is TGTGCCAGTAGTTCGAACGAAGGGGTTGAGCAGTACTTC.

This clonotype was recorded at least ten times. At one of its ends the junction is not consistent with the germline gene, which may arise from a read error. This chain uses TRBV15 with TRBJ2-2; possibly TRBD2 for D (7 bases). The CDR3 is 17 residues long. CDR1 LNHNV and CDR2 YYDKDF come from the germline V gene (reference sequence). DNA for the CDR3: TGTGCCACCAGCAGAGCTCGGGGGGCTCCGAACATCGGGGAGCTGTTTTTT. Its translation is CATSRARGAPNIGELFF.

The J gene is TRBJ2-7, the V gene TRBV20-1, with D tentatively TRBD2 (6 bases). CDR3 size: 13 residues. CDR1 and CDR2 (germline): DFQATT, SNEGSKA (reference sequence). V was cut by 7 bases and J by 0 bases, with 13 bases left in between. The CDR3 loop is CSGLAPISYEQYF. CDR3 DNA sequence: TGCAGTGGGCTAGCGCCGATCTCCTACGAGCAGTACTTC.

The gene calls are TRBV5-1 and TRBJ2-2; 9 positions match TRBD1. Germline CDR1 and CDR2: SGHRS and YFSETQ. With V trimmed by 2 bases and J by 5 bases, 4 bases remained unmatched. The CDR3 is 15 amino acids. DNA for the CDR3: TGCGCCAGCAGCTTCGCGGGACAGGGAACCGGGGAGCTGTTTTTT. This translates into CASSFAGQGTGELFF.

As DNA, the CDR3 is TGTGCCAGCAGGGAACAAAGCGGGGAGCTGTTTTTT. The encoded protein is CASREQSGELFF. The chain recombines TRBV7-3 with TRBJ2-2, with unresolved D. Germline CDR1 SGHTA, CDR2 FQGTGA. The CDR3 contains 12 residues. Trimming stripped 6 bases from V and 7 bases from J, with 9 bases between.

The table lists this clonotype with many counts. The gene calls are TRBV6-1 and TRBJ2-5; 9 bases are a match to TRBD2. The V gene's germline CDR1 is MNHNS and CDR2 SASEGT. The CDR3 has 15 amino acids. V lost 1 base to trimming and J lost 5 bases; unmatched junction nucleotides: 5. For the CDR3, the DNA is TGTGCCAGCAGTGAAGGCGGGGGGGCCGGGGAGACCCAGTACTTC. The encoded protein is CASSEGGGAGETQYF.

This clonotype came up a few times. This may come from a read error, since a much larger clone is one base off. The genes are TRBV28 and TRBJ1-2; TRBD1 aligns across 9 bases. Germline values: CDR1 MDHEN, CDR2 SYDVKM. V was pared by 4 bases and J by 7 bases, with 7 bases of the junction left unmatched. CDR3 length: 14 amino acids. The CDR3 loop is CASSWNRGLFGYTF. The CDR3 nucleotides read TGTGCCAGCAGTTGGAACAGGGGGCTATTTGGCTACACCTTC.

This clonotype was observed many times. The chain has TRBV7-6 and TRBJ2-2; D is possibly TRBD2 (5 bases). The CDR3 sequence is 15 residues long. Trimming removed 1 base from V and 4 bases from J, with 10 bases in between. Germline assignment: CDR1 SGHVS and CDR2 FNYEAQ. The CDR3 region is CASSLVPAGTGELFF. Written as DNA, the CDR3 is TGTGCCAGCAGCTTAGTTCCGGCGGGCACCGGGGAGCTGTTTTTT.

Of note for this clonotype: Its ends do not fully match the called genes, so a read error is possible. CDR3 DNA: TGTGTCAGCACCGAGGCCGGCAACGCCTACGAGCAGTACTTC. This translates into CVSTEAGNAYEQYF. The V gene is TRBV6-1, the J gene TRBJ2-7; D is unresolved. CDR1 and CDR2 from the germline V gene are MNHNS and SASEGT. CDR3 length equals 14 residues.

This clonotype was detected ten times or more. This sequence joins TRBV11-2 and TRBJ2-2; 9 bases map to TRBD1. CDR1 and CDR2 from the germline V gene are SGHAT and FQNNGV. The J segment lost 11 bases and the V segment lost 5 bases, leaving 6 bases of the junction unmatched. The CDR3 length is 13 residues. CDR3 in DNA: TGTGCCAGCAGCCCGGGACAGGGCCGCGAGCTGTTTTTT. It encodes CASSPGQGRELFF.

Many counts were recorded for this clonotype. This chain links TRBV18 with TRBJ2-5; 7 nucleotides agree with TRBD1. Germline V gene sequence: CDR1 KGHSH, CDR2 LQKENI. CDR3 length: 15 amino acids. Trimming took 3 bases from V and 2 from J; bases not matched to a gene: 6. The CDR3 sequence: CASSPGTGAQETQYF. The CDR3 nucleotides are TGTGCCAGCTCACCCGGTACAGGGGCTCAAGAGACCCAGTACTTC.

This clonotype came up many times. The V and J genes are TRBV27 and TRBJ2-7, with D perhaps matching TRBD2 (5 bases). Deletions cut 4 bases from V and 0 bases from J, with 10 bases between. Germline V lookup: CDR1 MNHEY, CDR2 SMNVEV (reference sequence). The CDR3 sequence is 14 residues long. The CDR3 protein is CASSSGESSYEQYF. The DNA for the CDR3 is TGTGCCAGCAGTTCCGGGGAGAGCTCCTACGAGCAGTACTTC.

The chain has TRBV4-1 and TRBJ1-1; maybe TRBD1 (6 bases). Trimming stripped 1 base from V and 5 bases from J, with 17 bases between. Germline V gene data show CDR1 as MGHRA and CDR2 as YSYEKL. The CDR3 consists of 16 residues. In DNA form, the CDR3 reads TGCGCCAGCAGCCAAGTCGAGTCAAGGGGGAGGACTGAAGCTTTCTTT. It codes for CASSQVESRGRTEAFF.

The table lists this clonotype with many counts. The rearrangement joins TRBV29-1 to TRBJ2-7; D gene ambiguous. Per the germline V gene, CDR1 is SQVTM and CDR2 is ANQGSEA. This CDR3 is built from 11 residues. V dropped 2 bases and J dropped 7 bases, with 9 bases sitting between them. The CDR3 DNA follows: TGCAGCGTTGAATCCCCAGGAGAGCAGTACTTC. Translated: CSVESPGEQYF.

The CDR3 here is CASSLAPSWGQETQYF. The CDR3 DNA reads as TGCGCCAGCAGCTTGGCACCTAGCTGGGGCCAAGAGACCCAGTACTTC. The chain recombines TRBV5-1 with TRBJ2-5, with D maybe TRBD2 (5 bases). This CDR3 is 16 amino acids long. Germline values: CDR1 SGHRS, CDR2 YFSETQ. Trimming took 0 bases from V and 1 from J, leaving 13 bases between them. The full variable domain, completed using reference TRBV5-1 and TRBJ2-5, is KAGVTQTPRYLIKTRGQQVTLSCSPISGHRSVSWYQQTPGQGLQFLFEYFSETQRNKGNFPGRFSGRQFSNSRSEMNVSTLELGDSALYLCASSLAPSWGQETQYFGPGTRLLVL.

V and J are TRBV11-2 and TRBJ2-2; possibly TRBD1 or TRBD2 for D (5 bases each). The V end lost 5 bases, the J end lost 2 bases, and 12 bases lay between the germline ends. Germline V gives CDR1 SGHAT, CDR2 FQNNGV. The CDR3 has 15 residues. CDR3 nucleotides: TGTGCCAGCAGCCAATTTTGGGACAACACCGGGGAGCTGTTTTTT. This codes for CASSQFWDNTGELFF.

As concerns this clonotype: A read error may produce the germline difference seen at one junction end. The chain recombines TRBV19 with TRBJ1-6; TRBD1 matches 8 bases. This CDR3 comprises 14 residues. Germline values: CDR1 LNHDA, CDR2 SQIVND (reference sequence). CDR3 DNA: TGTCCCAGTAACCGACAGGGGAGGGGATCATCCCTCCACTTT. This codes for CPSNRQGRGSSLHF.

This clonotype was observed a handful of times. The junction departs from the called germline gene at one end, perhaps through a read error. This chain uses TRBV19 with TRBJ2-5; D call uncertain. The CDR3 runs to 13 residues. The V gene's germline CDR1 is LNHDA and CDR2 SQIVND (reference sequence). CDR3 bases: TGTGCCAGTAGTATTGCGAGACAAGAGACCCAGTGCTTC. This gives the protein CASSIARQETQCF.

The chain is built from TRBV6-1 and TRBJ1-3, with 7 bases aligning to TRBD1. CDR3 size: 15 residues. The germline CDR1 and CDR2 sequences are MNHNS and SASEGT. V was clipped by 3 bases and J by 0 bases; unmatched bases: 2. CDR3 region: CASSEQGVSGNTIYF. The CDR3 DNA sequence: TGTGCCAGCAGTGAGCAGGGGGTCTCTGGAAACACCATATATTTT.

This clonotype was detected many times. This chain connects TRBV12-3 or TRBV12-4 to TRBJ2-6; 8 bases line up with TRBD2. This CDR3 is 15 amino acids long. V was pared by 5 bases and J by 4 bases, with 4 bases of the junction left unmatched. CDR3 coding DNA: TGTGCCAGCAGTCCTCGGGAGGGGGGGGCCAACGTCCTGACTTTC. It codes for CASSPREGGANVLTF.

This clonotype was detected ten times or more. This chain connects TRBV5-4 to TRBJ2-1, with D perhaps TRBD1 or TRBD2 (5 bases each). The CDR3 contains 14 residues. Germline assignment: CDR1 SGHNT and CDR2 YYREEE (reference sequence). V was clipped by 3 bases and J by 6 bases, with 13 bases between them. CDR3 nucleotide sequence: TGTGCCAGCAGCTGGGACCTTTCTTCCAATGAGCAGTTCTTC. Translating it yields CASSWDLSSNEQFF.

Turning to this clonotype: A read error is likely here: a far larger clone is one base away. The V and J genes are TRBV6-2 or TRBV6-3 and TRBJ2-2; D gene uncertain. Trimming stripped 7 bases from V and 5 bases from J, with 14 bases between. CDR1 and CDR2 (germline): MNHEY, SVGEGT. The CDR3 extends over 14 amino acids. The CDR3 nucleotides read TGTGCCAGCACCCGGGTACAGCCGACCGGGGAGCTGTTTTTT. Protein: CASTRVQPTGELFF.

Worth noting for this clonotype: A much larger clone is a single base away; this may be a read error. The gene calls are TRBV7-2 and TRBJ1-5; the D is unclear. Germline V CDR1 and CDR2: SGHTA, FQGNSA. The V and J ends lost 5 bases and 6 bases respectively, with 8 bases between them. The CDR3 loop spans 12 amino acids. CDR3 protein: CASSHVFQPQHF. DNA for the CDR3: TGTGCCAGCAGCCATGTGTTTCAGCCCCAGCATTTT.

This clonotype was observed many times. This chain connects TRBV5-5 to TRBJ1-6, with D hard to call. The V gene lost 0 bases and the J gene lost 8 bases, with 9 bases spanning the gap. Per germline, CDR1 SGHKS and CDR2 YYEKEE (reference sequence). This CDR3 has 14 amino acids. Here the CDR3 DNA reads TGTGCCAGCAGCTTGGGGAATAGGGATTCACCCCTCCACTTT. Protein sequence: CASSLGNRDSPLHF.

By frequency in the sample, this clonotype is medium-sized. The chain links TRBV6-1 to TRBJ1-6; D remains ambiguous. V lost 6 bases to trimming and J lost 3 bases, with 12 bases between them. The CDR3 length is 15 residues. The V gene's germline CDR1 is MNHNS and CDR2 SASEGT. The CDR3 protein is CASSPRQVYNSPLHF. The CDR3 coding sequence is TGTGCCAGCAGCCCCAGGCAGGTCTATAATTCACCCCTCCACTTT.

This clonotype was detected ten times or more. This chain connects TRBV6-1 to TRBJ2-1; D is possibly TRBD1 (6 bases). The V gene lost 6 bases and the J gene lost 0 bases, with 21 bases spanning the gap. From germline, CDR1 is MNHNS and CDR2 SASEGT. This CDR3 region has 18 residues. CDR3 sequence (DNA): TGTGCCAGCAGCCCTATCCCAGGGGCGACGGGCTCCTACAATGAGCAGTTCTTC. Its protein product is CASSPIPGATGSYNEQFF.

In its sample, this clonotype was seen many times. This chain links TRBV5-1 with TRBJ2-1, with D maybe TRBD2 (6 bases). The CDR3 totals 15 residues. Trimming left V 3 bases short and J 0 bases short, with 10 bases between. CDR1 is SGHRS and CDR2 is YFSETQ in the germline V gene. CDR3 residues: CASSSTTSSYNEQFF. The CDR3 coding sequence is TGCGCCAGCAGCTCGACGACTAGCTCCTACAATGAGCAGTTCTTC.